The 26 T cell receptor beta chains below all came from one sample that was sequenced in a study of cytomegalovirus exposure and HLA in healthy donors. The data were produced by immunoSEQ multiplex PCR, yet TCRdb's version contains in-frame clones alone and is incomplete. The sample holds about 180,000 clones, 85% to 90% seen once. The sample taken for sequencing was PBMCs. The receptors shown here come from a woman in her twenties or thirties in good health and CMV-seronegative.

The chain couples TRBV2 to TRBJ2-7; a weak D match, TRBD1 (6 bases). The CDR3 extends over 13 amino acids. V lost 7 bases and J lost 2, with 12 bases in between. CDR1 is SNHLY, CDR2 FYNNEI, per germline. The CDR3 reads CASNRDTTYEQYF. CDR3 DNA sequence: TGTGCCAGCAACCGGGACACAACCTACGAGCAGTACTTC. The full variable domain, with the rest looked up from reference TRBV2 and TRBJ2-7, is EPEVTQTPSHQVTQMGQEVILRCVPISNHLYFYWYRQILGQKVEFLVSFYNNEISEKSEIFDDQFSVERPDGSNFTLKIRSTKLEDSAMYFCASNRDTTYEQYFGPGTRLTVT.

V usage is TRBV4-3 and J usage is TRBJ2-7, with D unclear. The germline V and J ends were trimmed by 0 bases and 3 bases, with 6 bases remaining between them. Per germline, CDR1 LGHNA and CDR2 YSLEER. This CDR3 is 13 amino acids long. This chain's CDR3 is CASSQEAHYEQYF. The DNA for the CDR3 is TGCGCCAGCAGCCAAGAGGCACACTACGAGCAGTACTTC.

The genes are TRBV6-6 and TRBJ2-1; a weak D match, TRBD1 (6 bases). V was trimmed by 3 bases and J by 0 bases, leaving 12 bases between them. CDR1 is MNHNY, CDR2 SVGAGI, per germline (reference sequence). The CDR3 covers 16 residues. This chain's CDR3 is CASSYWDTSSYNEQFF. The CDR3 DNA sequence: TGTGCCAGCAGTTATTGGGACACCAGCTCCTACAATGAGCAGTTCTTC.

This clone was counted a single time. This sequence joins TRBV10-2 and TRBJ2-5; 8 bases are shared with TRBD2. This CDR3 spans 13 amino acids. The germline gives CDR1 WSHSY, CDR2 SAAADI. J was trimmed by 1 base and V by 7 bases; bases with no gene match: 2. CDR3 protein: CASKAGGQETQYF. The DNA for the CDR3 is TGCGCCAGCAAGGCGGGGGGCCAAGAGACCCAGTACTTC.

The chain links TRBV4-3 to TRBJ2-2, with D possibly matching TRBD1 (6 bases). Germline V gene sequence: CDR1 LGHNA, CDR2 YSLEER. The CDR3 has 17 residues. V shed 0 bases and J shed 4 bases, with 15 bases lying between them. CDR3 residues: CASSQDGRGSLTGELFF. The CDR3, as DNA: TGCGCCAGCAGCCAAGATGGTAGGGGGTCTCTCACCGGGGAGCTGTTTTTT.

The gene calls are TRBV11-2 and TRBJ1-1, with TRBD1 as a possible D gene (5 bases). The V gene's germline CDR1 is SGHAT and CDR2 FQNNGV. V gave up 4 bases and J gave up 8 bases, with 14 bases separating them. The length of the CDR3 is 13 residues. The CDR3 bases are TGTGCCAGCAGCTCCGGCCAGGGCCAGGAAGCTTTCTTT. It specifies CASSSGQGQEAFF. The variable domain in full, completed from reference TRBV11-2 and TRBJ1-1, reads EAGVAQSPRYKIIEKRQSVAFWCNPISGHATLYWYQQILGQGPKLLIQFQNNGVVDDSQLPKDRFSAERLKGVDSTLKIQPAKLEDSAVYLCASSSGQGQEAFFGQGTRLTVV.

The genes are TRBV7-6 and TRBJ2-3; TRBD1 matches 7 bases. Germline V gives CDR1 SGHVS, CDR2 FNYEAQ. Trimming at V came to 3 bases and at J to 6 bases, leaving 3 bases not matched to a gene. The length of the CDR3 is 13 residues. The CDR3 nucleotides read TGTGCCAGCAGCTTTAAACAGGGGGATACGCAGTATTTT. Translated: CASSFKQGDTQYF.

V is TRBV6-5 and J is TRBJ1-1; TRBD1 is a possible D gene (5 bases). The germline V gene encodes CDR1 MNHEY and CDR2 SVGAGI. CDR3 size: 12 residues. Trimming pared 8 bases from V and 11 bases from J, leaving 18 bases between. CDR3 residues: CASRTGGSRAFF. The CDR3 coding sequence is TGTGCCAGCCGAACTGGGGGGTCTCGGGCTTTCTTT.

The chain couples TRBV2 to TRBJ1-4; maybe TRBD1 (5 bases). The CDR3 has 15 residues. V lost 2 bases and J 7 bases, leaving 14 bases between the germline ends. Germline V gene sequence: CDR1 SNHLY, CDR2 FYNNEI. CDR3 DNA: TGTGCCAGCAGTGAATCAGTCAGGGTTATTGAAAAACTGTTTTTT. As protein: CASSESVRVIEKLFF.

The chain is built from TRBV5-1 and TRBJ2-1; TRBD1 agrees at 11 bases. Germline V gene data show CDR1 as SGHRS and CDR2 as YFSETQ. The CDR3 spans 16 residues. V lost 4 bases to trimming and J lost 3 bases; unmatched junction nucleotides: 6. The CDR3 nucleotides read TGCGCCAGCAGCGAGCCGGGACAGGGGGTCTACAATGAGCAGTTCTTC. This encodes CASSEPGQGVYNEQFF.

J is TRBJ1-2 and V is TRBV16, with 7 bases identical to TRBD1. This CDR3 spans 13 amino acids. V trimming: 2 bases; J trimming: 5 bases; junction bases outside the gene matches: 2. CDR1 KGHSY and CDR2 FQNENV come from the germline V gene. The DNA of the CDR3 is TGTGCCAGCAGCCAAGGGACAGCGTATGGCTACACCTTC. Amino acids: CASSQGTAYGYTF.

The rearrangement links TRBV29-1 to TRBJ1-4; TRBD1 aligns across 7 bases. The CDR3 covers 12 residues. Germline CDR1 and CDR2: SQVTM and ANQGSEA. V shed 6 bases and J 6 bases; nucleotides not matched to a gene: 4. The chain's CDR3 is CSVRDSYEKLFF. As DNA, the CDR3 is TGCAGCGTCCGGGACAGTTATGAAAAACTGTTTTTT.

The chain carries TRBV6-1 and TRBJ2-1, with D possibly being TRBD2 (6 bases). This CDR3 is 15 amino acids long. Trimming left V 4 bases short and J 9 bases short, with 19 bases between. The germline gives CDR1 MNHNS, CDR2 SASEGT. The CDR3 sequence: CASSASTSFLSEQFF. The CDR3 nucleotides are TGTGCCAGCAGTGCCTCGACTAGTTTTCTAAGTGAGCAGTTCTTC.

The chain has TRBV6-6 and TRBJ1-1, with a tentative D call TRBD1 (5 bases). Germline V CDR1 and CDR2: MNHNY, SVGAGI (reference sequence). The CDR3 sequence is 14 residues long. With 6 bases removed from V and 2 bases from J, the gap between germline ends came to 13 bases. In DNA form, the CDR3 reads TGTGCCAGCAGATCTGCTACAGGAAACACTGAAGCTTTCTTT. Its translation: CASRSATGNTEAFF.

The V gene is TRBV9, the J gene TRBJ2-5, with 8 positions matching TRBD1. CDR1 and CDR2 (germline): SGDLS, YYNGEE. V dropped 3 bases and J dropped 3; count of bases not matched to a gene: 13. The CDR3 consists of 17 residues. The CDR3 spells CASSADSSGGPEETQYF. Here the CDR3 DNA reads TGTGCCAGCAGCGCGGACTCCTCAGGGGGCCCCGAAGAGACCCAGTACTTC. The entire variable domain, with the rest obtained from reference TRBV9 and TRBJ2-5, is as follows: DSGVTQTPKHLITATGQRVTLRCSPRSGDLSVYWYQQSLDQGLQFLIQYYNGEERAKGNILERFSAQQFPDLHSELNLSSLELGDSALYFCASSADSSGGPEETQYFGPGTRLLVL.

The CDR3 loop reads CASSQGLTGTQYNSPLHF. CDR3 sequence (DNA): TGCGCCAGCAGCCAGGGGCTTACCGGGACTCAATATAATTCACCCCTCCACTTT. The rearrangement uses TRBV4-3 and TRBJ1-6; TRBD1 might be the D (5 bases). Deletions cut 3 bases from V and 4 bases from J, with 19 bases between. The CDR3 is 18 residues long. Germline V gives CDR1 LGHNA, CDR2 YSLEER.

On this clone itself: The same CDR3 is also encoded by other DNA sequences in this sample. V gene TRBV4-1 combines with J gene TRBJ2-7; 7 bases fit TRBD1. The germline V gene has CDR1 MGHRA and CDR2 YSYEKL. The CDR3 contains 14 residues. Germline trimming cut 0 bases from V and 3 bases from J; bases unmatched to any gene: 2. In DNA, the CDR3 is TGCGCCAGCAGCCAAGACCCAGGGGGCTACGAGCAGTACTTC. Encoded protein: CASSQDPGGYEQYF.

In its sample, this clone was seen a few times. The V call is TRBV6-1, the J call TRBJ1-5, with D possibly TRBD1 on 6 matching bases. Germline CDR1 MNHNS, CDR2 SASEGT. The CDR3 sequence is 15 residues long. V lost 1 base to trimming and J lost 6 bases, with 13 bases between them. CDR3 loop: CASSEGTGGSQPQHF. CDR3 nucleotide sequence: TGTGCCAGCAGTGAAGGTACGGGGGGCAGTCAGCCCCAGCATTTT.

The chain combines TRBV4-3 with TRBJ1-3, with D hard to call. In germline, CDR1 is LGHNA, CDR2 YSLEER. The CDR3 runs to 16 residues. Trimming pared 0 bases from V and 0 bases from J, leaving 9 bases between. The DNA of the CDR3 is TGCGCCAGCAGCCAAGATGGGCGTTCCTCTGGAAACACCATATATTTT. Protein product: CASSQDGRSSGNTIYF.

The chain links TRBV2 to TRBJ2-7; 7 positions match TRBD2. Germline CDR1 reads SNHLY; CDR2 reads FYNNEI. Trimming took 4 bases from V and 3 from J; bases not matched to a gene: 9. The CDR3 is made up of 15 amino acids. The CDR3 loop is CASSAVLGGGYEQYF. Written as DNA, the CDR3 is TGTGCCAGCAGTGCGGTTCTGGGGGGGGGCTACGAGCAGTACTTC.

This chain uses TRBV7-2 with TRBJ1-6; TRBD1 is a possible D gene (6 bases). The CDR3 covers 13 residues. CDR1 is SGHTA, CDR2 FQGNSA, per germline. V lost 4 bases, J lost 9 bases, and 10 bases lay in between. This chain's CDR3 is CASSSTGISPLHF. The CDR3 region has the DNA TGTGCCAGCAGCTCCACAGGGATTTCACCCCTCCACTTT.

This clone was recorded once. The chain carries TRBV4-1 and TRBJ2-7; TRBD1 matches at 8 bases. V dropped 2 bases and J dropped 3; count of bases not matched to a gene: 3. The germline gives CDR1 MGHRA, CDR2 YSYEKL. This CDR3 has 14 amino acids. The DNA of the CDR3 is TGCGCCAGCAGCCAAAGACAGGGGAACTACGAGCAGTACTTC. It translates to CASSQRQGNYEQYF.

The chain uses TRBV4-1 and TRBJ2-7; D unclear. The germline V gene encodes CDR1 MGHRA and CDR2 YSYEKL. The length of the CDR3 is 14 residues. V lost 1 base and J 7 bases, leaving 14 bases between the germline ends. Here the CDR3 DNA reads TGCGCCAGCAGCCAAGGAACCCCTTCCGGGGAGCAGTACTTC. Translating it yields CASSQGTPSGEQYF.

In DNA, the CDR3 is TGCGCCAGCAGCTTGGCGGGACAGGGTCTCTCTGGAAACACCATATATTTT. Protein sequence: CASSLAGQGLSGNTIYF. The rearrangement links TRBV5-1 to TRBJ1-3; 9 bases align to TRBD1. V shed 0 bases, J shed 0 bases, and the junction held 4 bases outside the gene matches. Per the germline V gene, CDR1 is SGHRS and CDR2 is YFSETQ. The CDR3 runs 17 residues.

This clone appeared once. The rearrangement uses TRBV5-4 and TRBJ2-3, with 12 bases that match TRBD1. V shed 3 bases and J 3 bases; nucleotides not matched to a gene: 5. The CDR3 runs 16 residues. Germline V gives CDR1 SGHNT, CDR2 YYREEE (reference sequence). CDR3 in amino acids: CASSYGTGGVTDTQYF. The DNA for the CDR3 is TGTGCCAGCAGCTACGGGACAGGGGGCGTGACAGATACGCAGTATTTT.

The chain is built from TRBV5-6 and TRBJ1-2; D not certain. CDR1 and CDR2 from the germline V gene are SGHDT and YYEEEE. This CDR3 region has 13 residues. V shed 4 bases and J shed 4 bases, with 11 bases lying between them. DNA of the CDR3: TGTGCCAGCAGCCCGGGTCCTGGCTATGGCTACACCTTC. Residues: CASSPGPGYGYTF.